Below are 32 T cell receptor beta chains sequenced from a single sample in a study of blood T cell repertoires in COVID-19. Profiled with immunoSEQ multiplex PCR; TCRdb holds only in-frame clones, not every one. This table holds about 260,000 clones, 86% found once. Sequencing input: peripheral blood. These TCRs come from a man aged 18 to 30 with active or convalescent COVID-19.

The CDR3 loop is CASSSQLVSTDTQYF. In DNA, the CDR3 is TGTGCCAGCAGCTCACAGCTGGTTAGCACAGATACGCAGTATTTT. The chain carries TRBV7-2 and TRBJ2-3; D gene uncertain. Trimming shortened V by 4 bases and J by 0 bases, and 11 bases separated the two germline ends. In germline, CDR1 is SGHTA, CDR2 FQGNSA. This CDR3 comprises 15 residues.

The chain is built from TRBV14 and TRBJ2-1, with TRBD2 as a possible D gene (5 bases). This CDR3 contains 16 residues. Trimming cost V 3 bases and J 2 bases, with 14 bases left between them. CDR1 is SGHDN, CDR2 FVKESK, per germline. CDR3 loop: CASSQGWTAAYNEQFF. In DNA, the CDR3 is TGTGCCAGCAGCCAGGGGTGGACTGCCGCCTACAATGAGCAGTTCTTC. Combining the CDR3 with reference TRBV14 and TRBJ2-1 gives the whole variable domain EAGVTQFPSHSVIEKGQTVTLRCDPISGHDNLYWYRRVMGKEIKFLLHFVKESKQDESGMPNNRFLAERTGGTYSTLKVQPAELEDSGVYFCASSQGWTAAYNEQFFGPGTRLTVL.

This chain joins TRBV7-9 and TRBJ1-1, with a possible D match to TRBD1 (5 bases). This CDR3 is 15 amino acids long. The germline V gene encodes CDR1 SEHNR and CDR2 FQNEAQ (reference sequence). Trimming left V 5 bases short and J 5 bases short, with 18 bases between. CDR3: CASSPDSVLGTEAFF. CDR3 nucleotide sequence: TGTGCCAGCAGCCCAGACAGTGTATTGGGTACTGAAGCTTTCTTT.

The chain combines TRBV6-6 with TRBJ1-4; no clear D. The CDR3 contains 15 residues. Looked up from germline, CDR1 is MNHNY and CDR2 is SVGAGI (reference sequence). Trimming cost V 6 bases and J 3 bases, with 14 bases left between them. In DNA form, the CDR3 reads TGTGCCAGCAGGGGAGAGGACGGACCTAATGAAAAACTGTTTTTT. Translating it yields CASRGEDGPNEKLFF.

This chain links TRBV5-8 with TRBJ2-1, with TRBD2 matching 10 bases. The junction had 5 bases not matched to a gene; V was cut back by 0 bases and J by 8 bases. The CDR3 has 15 residues. Germline assignment: CDR1 SGHTS and CDR2 YDEGEE. CDR3 nucleotides: TGTGCCAGCAGCTTGGAAAGCGGGAGGGCCTATGAGCAGTTCTTC. Translation: CASSLESGRAYEQFF.

The gene calls are TRBV30 and TRBJ2-1, with D possibly being TRBD2 (5 bases). CDR1 is GTSNPN, CDR2 SVGIG, per germline (reference sequence). The length of the CDR3 is 11 residues. V was trimmed by 4 bases and J by 9 bases, leaving 10 bases between them. CDR3 DNA: TGTGCCTGGATTCAAGGACTTGAGCAGTTCTTC. Translation: CAWIQGLEQFF.

The rearrangement uses TRBV28 and TRBJ2-3, with D uncertain. The CDR3 contains 15 residues. Germline loops: CDR1 MDHEN, CDR2 SYDVKM. V gave up 6 bases and J gave up 2 bases, with 15 bases separating them. The CDR3 reads CASSPLGGNTDTQYF. Written as DNA, the CDR3 is TGTGCCAGCAGCCCTCTAGGCGGTAACACAGATACGCAGTATTTT.

V is TRBV10-3 and J is TRBJ2-5; TRBD1 might be the D (6 bases). The CDR3 consists of 13 residues. V dropped 4 bases and J dropped 5 bases, with 11 bases sitting between them. CDR1 and CDR2 (germline): ENHRY, SYGVKD. In DNA, the CDR3 is TGTGCCATCAGTGGTCAGGGGTTGGAGACCCAGTACTTC. Protein product: CAISGQGLETQYF.

With respect to this clone: Other DNA sequences in this sample translate to the same CDR3. The chain joins TRBV6-5 to TRBJ1-1; D possibly corresponds to TRBD1 (5 bases). Trimming removed 6 bases at V and 10 bases at J, with 12 bases between. In germline, CDR1 is MNHEY, CDR2 SVGAGI. CDR3 length equals 11 residues. The CDR3, as DNA: TGTGCCAGCAGCTATGGGGGGGTAGCTTTCTTT. This sequence encodes CASSYGGVAFF.

The chain combines TRBV2 with TRBJ1-1; D gene unclear. With 6 bases removed from V and 5 bases from J, the gap between germline ends came to 13 bases. The germline V gene encodes CDR1 SNHLY and CDR2 FYNNEI. The CDR3 loop spans 13 amino acids. CDR3 amino acids: CASSQKVRTEAFF. The CDR3 region has the DNA TGTGCCAGCAGCCAAAAGGTGAGGACTGAAGCTTTCTTT. The full variable domain, its missing parts supplied by reference TRBV2 and TRBJ1-1, is EPEVTQTPSHQVTQMGQEVILRCVPISNHLYFYWYRQILGQKVEFLVSFYNNEISEKSEIFDDQFSVERPDGSNFTLKIRSTKLEDSAMYFCASSQKVRTEAFFGQGTRLTVV.

This sequence joins TRBV7-9 and TRBJ1-2; D uncertain. The V gene's germline CDR1 is SEHNR and CDR2 FQNEAQ (reference sequence). The CDR3 sequence is 16 residues long. With 1 base removed from V and 0 bases from J, the gap between germline ends came to 12 bases. The CDR3 DNA sequence: TGTGCCAGCAGCTTAGTACCACCGAGCACTAACTATGGCTACACCTTC. Translating it yields CASSLVPPSTNYGYTF.

The CDR3 DNA follows: TGTGCCAGCAGCAATTCAGCAGGGGACATTTATGGCTACACCTTC. This codes for CASSNSAGDIYGYTF. V is TRBV7-6 and J is TRBJ1-2, with TRBD1 as a possible D gene (6 bases). The germline V and J ends were trimmed by 5 bases and 5 bases, with 18 bases remaining between them. Germline assignment: CDR1 SGHVS and CDR2 FNYEAQ. The CDR3 runs to 15 residues.

V and J are TRBV20-1 and TRBJ2-5, with D possibly TRBD2 on 7 matching bases. The V end lost 3 bases, the J end lost 4 bases, and 18 bases lay between the germline ends. Germline V CDR1 and CDR2: DFQATT, SNEGSKA (reference sequence). The CDR3 is 15 amino acids. CDR3 amino acids: CSASGAGASRETQYF. The DNA for the CDR3 is TGCAGTGCTAGTGGTGCGGGGGCGTCTAGAGAGACCCAGTACTTC.

The chain has TRBV7-2 and TRBJ1-1; tentative D call: TRBD1 (6 bases). Germline loops: CDR1 SGHTA, CDR2 FQGNSA. Trimming took off 5 bases at V and 4 bases at J, with 14 bases between the two ends. This CDR3 is built from 14 residues. CDR3 residues: CASSQQRGSTEAFF. In DNA, the CDR3 is TGTGCCAGCAGCCAGCAAAGGGGGAGCACTGAAGCTTTCTTT.

The gene calls are TRBV19 and TRBJ1-4; 9 nucleotides agree with TRBD1. The germline V gene has CDR1 LNHDA and CDR2 SQIVND (reference sequence). Unmatched junction bases numbered 3, after V lost 4 bases and J lost 6 bases. The length of the CDR3 is 14 residues. CDR3 nucleotides: TGTGCCAGTAGTAACCGGGACAGGGATGAAAAACTGTTTTTT. Translation: CASSNRDRDEKLFF.

The V call is TRBV19, the J call TRBJ2-3, with 7 nucleotides matching TRBD1. With V trimmed by 1 base and J by 3 bases, 10 bases remained unmatched. The CDR3 totals 17 residues. Germline loops: CDR1 LNHDA, CDR2 SQIVND (reference sequence). Here the CDR3 reads CASSIVHGQVWTDTQYF. The DNA for the CDR3 is TGTGCCAGTAGTATAGTCCACGGACAGGTTTGGACAGATACGCAGTATTTT.

This rearrangement joins TRBV7-2 to TRBJ1-1, with D tentatively TRBD1 (5 bases). Between the trimmed V and J ends, which lost 2 bases and 1 base, there was a span of 5 bases. This CDR3 is built from 13 residues. Per germline, CDR1 SGHTA and CDR2 FQGNSA. The CDR3 DNA reads TGTGCCAGCAGCTTAACAGGGAACACTGAAGCTTTCTTT. It yields the protein CASSLTGNTEAFF.

The J gene is TRBJ2-1, the V gene TRBV6-6; 7 bases agree with TRBD2. CDR1 and CDR2 (germline): MNHNY, SVGAGI (reference sequence). Trimming took 6 bases from V and 0 from J; bases not matched to a gene: 2. The CDR3 covers 14 residues. CDR3 coding DNA: TGTGCCAGCAGAGGCGGGAGCTCCTACAATGAGCAGTTCTTC. Its translation: CASRGGSSYNEQFF.

This chain's CDR3 is CASTRLAGLPNEQFF. In DNA, the CDR3 is TGCGCCAGCACCCGACTAGCGGGACTCCCCAATGAGCAGTTCTTC. This chain connects TRBV5-1 to TRBJ2-1, with 11 nucleotides matching TRBD2. V lost 6 bases to trimming and J lost 6 bases; unmatched junction nucleotides: 8. The V gene's germline CDR1 is SGHRS and CDR2 YFSETQ. This CDR3 spans 15 amino acids.

The chain is built from TRBV3-1 (or the pseudogene TRBV3-2) and TRBJ2-2; TRBD2 is a possible D gene (5 bases). The CDR3 sequence is 15 residues long. Germline CDR1 LGHDT, CDR2 YNNKEL (reference sequence). Trimming cost V 4 bases and J 5 bases, with 14 bases left between them. DNA of the CDR3: TGTGCCAGCAGCCCCGAGGACCGGAGGACCGGGGAGCTGTTTTTT. This sequence encodes CASSPEDRRTGELFF.

V and J are TRBV7-2 and TRBJ1-1; TRBD1 might be the D (5 bases). The length of the CDR3 is 16 residues. Germline CDR1 and CDR2: SGHTA and FQGNSA. V was pared by 5 bases and J by 0 bases, with 16 bases between. The DNA for the CDR3 is TGTGCCAGCAGCCCGGACAATCCTCGTATGAACACTGAAGCTTTCTTT. Translated: CASSPDNPRMNTEAFF.

The chain links TRBV2 to TRBJ2-2, with 9 bases matching TRBD1. Per germline, CDR1 SNHLY and CDR2 FYNNEI. V shed 7 bases and J 6 bases; nucleotides not matched to a gene: 3. This CDR3 spans 13 amino acids. The CDR3 loop reads CASTGQGAGELFF. DNA of the CDR3: TGTGCCAGCACGGGACAGGGAGCCGGGGAGCTGTTTTTT.

The genes are TRBV18 and TRBJ2-3; 11 nucleotides align to TRBD2. After removal of 3 bases from V and 2 bases from J, the junction contained 10 bases not matched to a gene. CDR1 is KGHSH, CDR2 LQKENI, per germline. The CDR3 loop spans 18 amino acids. CDR3 loop: CASSPPGLADYNTDTQYF. CDR3 sequence (DNA): TGTGCCAGCTCACCTCCGGGACTAGCGGATTACAACACAGATACGCAGTATTTT.

The chain has TRBV19 and TRBJ2-7; 9 nucleotides line up with TRBD1. V dropped 6 bases and J dropped 3; count of bases not matched to a gene: 3. The germline V gene encodes CDR1 LNHDA and CDR2 SQIVND (reference sequence). This CDR3 is built from 13 residues. CDR3 in amino acids: CASRGTGRYEQYF. Here the CDR3 DNA reads TGTGCCAGTAGAGGGACAGGGCGCTACGAGCAGTACTTC. Full variable domain (rest looked up from reference TRBV19 and TRBJ2-7): DGGITQSPKYLFRKEGQNVTLSCEQNLNHDAMYWYRQDPGQGLRLIYYSQIVNDFQKGDIAEGYSVSREKKESFPLTVTSAQKNPTAFYLCASRGTGRYEQYFGPGTRLTVT.

This clone is a singleton in its sample. The J gene is TRBJ2-3, the V gene TRBV2; 9 nucleotides agree with TRBD2. The V segment lost 8 bases and the J segment 2 bases; nucleotides outside the gene matches: 5. The CDR3 has 14 residues. The germline V gene has CDR1 SNHLY and CDR2 FYNNEI. CDR3 DNA: TGTGCCAGCGTTAGCGGGGGACCCACAGATACGCAGTATTTT. This encodes CASVSGGPTDTQYF.

This chain links TRBV28 with TRBJ1-6, with D unresolved. CDR3 length equals 13 residues. The germline CDR1 and CDR2 sequences are MDHEN and SYDVKM. V was trimmed by 4 bases and J by 4 bases, leaving 5 bases between them. CDR3 loop: CASSSLYNSPLHF. The CDR3, as DNA: TGTGCCAGCAGTTCCTTATATAATTCACCCCTCCACTTT.

The sample holds many counts of this clone. The V call is TRBV14, the J call TRBJ2-3; 12 nucleotides align to TRBD2. Unmatched junction bases numbered 13, after V lost 4 bases and J lost 2 bases. CDR3 length equals 19 residues. Germline V gene data show CDR1 as SGHDN and CDR2 as FVKESK. The CDR3 DNA reads as TGTGCCAGCAGCCTGGGACTAGCGGGCCCATCAACGGACACAGATACGCAGTATTTT. Its protein is CASSLGLAGPSTDTDTQYF.

This chain uses TRBV10-3 with TRBJ2-5, with a tentative D call TRBD1 (5 bases). The germline V gene encodes CDR1 ENHRY and CDR2 SYGVKD. The CDR3 loop spans 15 amino acids. Trimming took 6 bases from V and 5 from J, leaving 19 bases between them. Written as DNA, the CDR3 is TGTGCCATCAGCGGTATAGGGTGGGGCGCGGAGACCCAGTACTTC. Its protein product is CAISGIGWGAETQYF.

This chain connects TRBV27 to TRBJ1-1, with TRBD1 as a possible D gene (6 bases). Germline V gene sequence: CDR1 MNHEY, CDR2 SMNVEV (reference sequence). This CDR3 is 15 amino acids long. Trimming left V 3 bases short and J 4 bases short, with 15 bases between. This CDR3 is CASSLYRGAITEAFF. Here the CDR3 DNA reads TGTGCCAGCAGTTTGTATCGGGGGGCAATCACTGAAGCTTTCTTT.

The chain combines TRBV6-5 with TRBJ1-5; D possibly corresponds to TRBD1 (5 bases). Germline assignment: CDR1 MNHEY and CDR2 SVGAGI. V lost 6 bases and J 1 base, leaving 7 bases between the germline ends. CDR3 length: 13 amino acids. The CDR3 bases are TGTGCCAGCAGGGCAGGGAGCAATCAGCCCCAGCATTTT. Protein sequence: CASRAGSNQPQHF.

This rearrangement joins TRBV15 to TRBJ2-1, with TRBD1 matching over 11 bases. The CDR3 runs 14 residues. The germline V gene has CDR1 LNHNV and CDR2 YYDKDF (reference sequence). J was trimmed by 10 bases and V by 4 bases; bases with no gene match: 6. The CDR3 DNA reads as TGTGCCACCAGCACCGGGACAGGGGGTCACGAGCAGTTCTTC. Protein sequence: CATSTGTGGHEQFF.

Here the CDR3 DNA reads TGTGCCAGTACCATGACAGGAGGTTTCCACGAATCCTACAATGAGCAGTTCTTC. Translated, it gives CASTMTGGFHESYNEQFF. This chain links TRBV19 with TRBJ2-1; tentative D call: TRBD1 (6 bases). CDR1 and CDR2 (germline): LNHDA, SQIVND (reference sequence). V lost 7 bases and J lost 1, with 23 bases in between. The CDR3 totals 18 residues.